A selection of T cell receptor beta chains follows, all from one sample in a study of T cell changes during pregnancy in multiple sclerosis. The repertoire was sequenced with immunoSEQ multiplex PCR; TCRdb's copy has only in-frame clones and lacks some. The sample lists approximately 40,000 clones, around 89% occurring once. Specimen: CD4+ T cells from peripheral blood mononuclear cells, collected in the first trimester of pregnancy. The receptor source for this set is a female donor with multiple sclerosis, enrolled in a pregnancy study. CDR3s include the opening cysteine and the closing phenylalanine or tryptophan. The order of the fields is D gene, J gene, V gene, CDR3 protein, CDR3 DNA. The D gene is left open where the match is weak.

>NA|TRBJ2-3|TRBV5-1
CASSLVHTTTDTQYF
TGCGCCAGCAGCTTGGTTCACACAACCACAGATACGCAGTATTTT
>NA|TRBJ2-7|TRBV6-5
CASSSSPGLTSYEQYF
TGTGCCAGCAGTTCGTCCCCGGGACTTACCTCCTACGAGCAGTACTTC
>NA|TRBJ2-2|TRBV5-6
CASSPDRLDTGELFF
TGTGCCAGCAGCCCGGACCGACTAGATACCGGGGAGCTGTTTTTT
>NA|TRBJ2-7|TRBV4-2
CASSQELADTYEQYF
TGTGCCAGCAGCCAAGAGCTAGCAGACACATACGAGCAGTACTTC
>TRBD1|TRBJ2-7|TRBV6-1
CASNLSDRGYEQYF
TGTGCCAGCAATCTATCCGACAGGGGCTACGAGCAGTACTTC
>NA|TRBJ2-6|TRBV27
CASSLRTARSGANVLTF
TGTGCCAGCAGCCTAAGGACAGCACGTTCTGGGGCCAACGTCCTGACTTTC
>NA|TRBJ1-1|TRBV19
CASSIVKGTSEAFF
TGTGCCAGTAGTATAGTCAAGGGGACAAGTGAAGCTTTCTTT
>TRBD2|TRBJ2-1|TRBV15
CATSTTGTSGGASLEQFF
TGTGCCACCAGCACCACCGGGACTAGCGGGGGGGCCAGCCTTGAGCAGTTCTTC
>TRBD1|TRBJ1-2|TRBV11-2
CASSRQGYRTGYTF
TGTGCCAGCAGCCGACAGGGATATCGAACCGGCTACACCTTC
>NA|TRBJ2-7|TRBV2
CASSEWQGEQYF
TGTGCCAGCAGTGAGTGGCAGGGCGAGCAGTACTTC
>NA|TRBJ1-1|TRBV4-1
CASSREGARMNTEAFF
TGCGCCAGCAGCCGAGAAGGGGCGCGAATGAACACTGAAGCTTTCTTT